This T cell receptor (beta chain) came from a study of tumor-infiltrating lymphocytes in primary liver carcinoma. From 400 to 550 ng total RNA, TCR beta cDNA was generated with a primer in the constant region. Employing slightly modified ARM-PCR, three nested multiplex PCR rounds were run, and these gave rise to the TCR beta libraries. A C-beta reverse primer and TRBV1-TRBV30 forward primers served in each of the first two PCR rounds, at approximately 10 cycles apiece. TCRdb re-called the multiplex PCR reads through MiXCR, storing one row per CDR3 protein. The repertoire holds more than 20,000 distinct CDR3 sequences, with approximately 70% as singletons. The CDR3 has 15 amino acids. Germline values: CDR1 SGHRS, CDR2 YFSETQ. On this clonotype itself: One end of the junction fails to match germline, which may point to a read error.

The study co-extracted DNA and RNA from about 21-30 mg of unsorted bulk tissue. This rearrangement joins TRBV5-1 to TRBJ2-3, with TRBD1 as a possible D gene (6 bases). The receptor was derived from a man aged 35 to 55 with primary liver carcinoma and hepatitis B virus infection. Sequencing input: liver tumor tissue from sampling region 1. Indicated subset: tumor region T1, superior pole. The CDR3 reads CASSRTEASTDTQYF. The CDR3 coding sequence is TGCGCCAGCAGCAGGACAGAGGCCAGCACAGATACTCAGTATTTT.